A single sample gave rise to the 5 T cell receptor beta chains below, sequenced in a study of T-cell memory formation after mild COVID-19. Using its own MiXCR run on the 5' RACE reads, TCRdb lists one record per CDR3 protein. Among more than 300,000 distinct CDR3 sequences listed, 13% to 15% were seen once. Sequencing used PBMCs or a T cell subset sorted from them (not recorded which). The receptors originated from a man between 18 and 35 years old who had mild COVID-19 (a few samples of this study predate the infection). Cell type and time point are not known.

This chain uses TRBV11-1 with TRBJ2-7; TRBD2 matches 8 bases. The CDR3 length is 16 residues. CDR1 and CDR2 from the germline V gene are SGHAT and FQDESV (reference sequence). V was pared by 0 bases and J by 5 bases, with 9 bases of the junction left unmatched. In nucleotides, the CDR3 is TGTGCCAGCAGCTTAGCATCGGGGGGGAATCTCAACGAGCAGTACTTC. Translation gives CASSLASGGNLNEQYF.

In its sample, this clonotype was seen a few times. J is TRBJ2-5 and V is TRBV12-3 or TRBV12-4, with D possibly matching TRBD1 (5 bases). V was pared by 7 bases and J by 4 bases, with 10 bases between. The CDR3 is 12 amino acids. This chain's CDR3 is CASTWQGETQYF. The CDR3, as DNA: TGTGCCAGCACCTGGCAGGGAGAGACCCAGTACTTC.

The V gene is TRBV5-6, the J gene TRBJ1-2; 9 bases fit TRBD1. The germline CDR1 and CDR2 sequences are SGHDT and YYEEEE. Germline trimming cut 4 bases from V and 7 bases from J; bases unmatched to any gene: 11. The CDR3 is made up of 15 amino acids. The CDR3 protein is CASSLTGTGRFGYTF. The DNA for the CDR3 is TGTGCCAGCAGCCTAACCGGGACAGGGAGGTTTGGCTACACCTTC.

The chain has TRBV6-2 or TRBV6-3 and TRBJ1-2; 10 bases align to TRBD1. This CDR3 comprises 13 residues. Germline CDR1 and CDR2: MNHEY and SVGEGT. After removal of 6 bases from V and 9 bases from J, the junction contained 7 bases not matched to a gene. The CDR3, as DNA: TGTGCCAGCAGACCGGGACAGGGGTTTCGCTACACCTTC. It codes for CASRPGQGFRYTF.

The chain recombines TRBV9 with TRBJ2-7, with a weak D call TRBD1 (5 bases). The CDR3 totals 13 residues. Germline V CDR1 and CDR2: SGDLS, YYNGEE. Trimming stripped 4 bases from V and 2 bases from J, with 10 bases between. CDR3 coding DNA: TGTGCCAGCAGCAAGACAGCAACCTACGAGCAGTACTTC. Protein product: CASSKTATYEQYF.